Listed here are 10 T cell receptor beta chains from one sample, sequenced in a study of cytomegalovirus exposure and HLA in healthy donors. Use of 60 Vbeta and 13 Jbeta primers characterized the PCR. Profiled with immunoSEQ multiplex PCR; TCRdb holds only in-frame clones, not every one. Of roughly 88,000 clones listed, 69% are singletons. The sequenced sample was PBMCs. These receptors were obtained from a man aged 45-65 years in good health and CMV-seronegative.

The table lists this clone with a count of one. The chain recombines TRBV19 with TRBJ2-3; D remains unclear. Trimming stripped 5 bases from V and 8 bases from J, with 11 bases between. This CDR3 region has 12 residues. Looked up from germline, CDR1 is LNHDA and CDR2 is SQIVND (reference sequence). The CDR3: CASSWLTGTQYF. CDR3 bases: TGTGCCAGTAGTTGGTTAACGGGTACGCAGTATTTT.

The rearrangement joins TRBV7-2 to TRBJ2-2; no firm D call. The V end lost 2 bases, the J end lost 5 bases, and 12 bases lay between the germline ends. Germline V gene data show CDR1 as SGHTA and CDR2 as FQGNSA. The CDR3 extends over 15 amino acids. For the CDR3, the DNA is TGTGCCAGCAGCTTATCCCCCTCGGTGACCGGGGAGCTGTTTTTT. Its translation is CASSLSPSVTGELFF.

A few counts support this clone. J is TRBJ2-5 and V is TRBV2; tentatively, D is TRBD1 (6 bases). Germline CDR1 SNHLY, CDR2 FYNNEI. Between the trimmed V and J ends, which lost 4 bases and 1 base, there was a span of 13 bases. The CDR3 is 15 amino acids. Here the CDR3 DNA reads TGTGCCAGCAGTGGGGGGACACAACTCCAAGAGACCCAGTACTTC. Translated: CASSGGTQLQETQYF.

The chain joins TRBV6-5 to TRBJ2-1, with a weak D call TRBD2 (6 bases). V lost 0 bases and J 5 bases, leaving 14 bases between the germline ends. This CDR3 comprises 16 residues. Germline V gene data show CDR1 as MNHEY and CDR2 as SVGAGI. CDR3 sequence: CASSYSGRGGDNEQFF. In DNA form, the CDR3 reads TGTGCCAGCAGTTACTCTGGGCGGGGAGGAGACAATGAGCAGTTCTTC.

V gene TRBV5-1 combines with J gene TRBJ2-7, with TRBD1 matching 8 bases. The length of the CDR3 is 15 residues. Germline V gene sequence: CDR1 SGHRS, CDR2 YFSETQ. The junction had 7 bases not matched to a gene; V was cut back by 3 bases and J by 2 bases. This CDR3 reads CASSSGQGGAYEQYF. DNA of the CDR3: TGCGCCAGCAGCTCCGGACAGGGTGGGGCCTACGAGCAGTACTTC.

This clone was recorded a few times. As DNA, the CDR3 is TGTGCCAGCACCTCCGGGACAGGGGGGGTAACTGAAGCTTTCTTT. Its protein product is CASTSGTGGVTEAFF. J is TRBJ1-1 and V is TRBV6-1; 11 nucleotides match TRBD1. CDR3 length: 15 residues. Unmatched junction bases numbered 9, after V lost 7 bases and J lost 5 bases. The germline V gene encodes CDR1 MNHNS and CDR2 SASEGT.

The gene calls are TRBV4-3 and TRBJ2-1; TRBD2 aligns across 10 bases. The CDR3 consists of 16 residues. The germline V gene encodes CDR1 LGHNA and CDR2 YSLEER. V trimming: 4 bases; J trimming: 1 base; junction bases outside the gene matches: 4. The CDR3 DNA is TGCGCCAGCAGCCCTACTAGCGGGGTATCCTACAATGAGCAGTTCTTC. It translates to CASSPTSGVSYNEQFF.

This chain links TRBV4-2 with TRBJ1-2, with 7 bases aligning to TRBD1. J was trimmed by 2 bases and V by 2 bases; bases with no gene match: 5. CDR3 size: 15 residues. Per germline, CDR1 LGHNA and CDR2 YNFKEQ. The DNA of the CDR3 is TGTGCCAGCAGCCAACAGGGGGGCGAGAACTATGGCTACACCTTC. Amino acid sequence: CASSQQGGENYGYTF.

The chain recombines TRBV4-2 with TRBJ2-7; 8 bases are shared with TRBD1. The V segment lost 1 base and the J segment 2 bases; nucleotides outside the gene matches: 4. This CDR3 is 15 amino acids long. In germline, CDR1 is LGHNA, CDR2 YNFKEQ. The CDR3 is CASSQADRGTYEQYF. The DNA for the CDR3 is TGTGCCAGCAGCCAAGCCGACAGGGGAACCTACGAGCAGTACTTC.

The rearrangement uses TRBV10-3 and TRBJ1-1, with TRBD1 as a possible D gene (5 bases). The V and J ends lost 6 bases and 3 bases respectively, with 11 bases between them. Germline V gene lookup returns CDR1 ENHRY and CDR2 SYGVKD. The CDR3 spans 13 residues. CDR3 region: CAIRQAGDTEAFF. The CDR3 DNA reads TGTGCCATCAGACAGGCCGGAGACACTGAAGCTTTCTTT.